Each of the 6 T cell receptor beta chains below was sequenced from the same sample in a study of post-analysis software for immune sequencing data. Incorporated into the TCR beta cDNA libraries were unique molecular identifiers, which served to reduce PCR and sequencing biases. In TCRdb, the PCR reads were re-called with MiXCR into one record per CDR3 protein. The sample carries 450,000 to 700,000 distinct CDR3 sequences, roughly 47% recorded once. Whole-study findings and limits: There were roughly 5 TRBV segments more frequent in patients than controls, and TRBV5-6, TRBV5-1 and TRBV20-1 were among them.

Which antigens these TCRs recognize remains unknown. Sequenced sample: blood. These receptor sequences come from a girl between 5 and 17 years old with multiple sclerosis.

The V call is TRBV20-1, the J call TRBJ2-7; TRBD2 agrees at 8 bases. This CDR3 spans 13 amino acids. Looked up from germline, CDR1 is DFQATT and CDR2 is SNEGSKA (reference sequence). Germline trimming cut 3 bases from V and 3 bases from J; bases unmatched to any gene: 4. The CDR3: CSASRAGGYEQYF. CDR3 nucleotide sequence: TGCAGTGCTAGTCGGGCGGGGGGCTACGAGCAGTACTTC.

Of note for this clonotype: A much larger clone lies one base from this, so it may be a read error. Here the CDR3 DNA reads TGCGCCAGCAGCCAAGACACCGGGACAGGGAGCGAGCTGTACTTC. Translated: CASSQDTGTGSELYF. The chain combines TRBV4-1 with TRBJ2-7, with 9 nucleotides matching TRBD1. Germline V gene data show CDR1 as MGHRA and CDR2 as YSYEKL. The CDR3 spans 15 residues.

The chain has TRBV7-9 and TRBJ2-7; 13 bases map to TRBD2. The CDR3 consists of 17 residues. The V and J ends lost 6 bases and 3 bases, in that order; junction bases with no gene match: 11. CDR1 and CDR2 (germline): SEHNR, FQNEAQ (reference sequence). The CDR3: CASSGAGLAGTYYEQYF. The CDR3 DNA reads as TGTGCCAGCAGTGGGGCGGGACTAGCGGGAACGTACTACGAGCAGTACTTC.

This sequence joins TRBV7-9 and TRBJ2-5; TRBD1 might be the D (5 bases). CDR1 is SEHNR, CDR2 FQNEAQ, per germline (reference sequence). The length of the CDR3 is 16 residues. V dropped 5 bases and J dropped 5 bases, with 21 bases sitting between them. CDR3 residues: CASSPIGQEGLETQYF. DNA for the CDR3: TGTGCCAGCAGCCCAATAGGACAAGAAGGTTTGGAGACCCAGTACTTC.

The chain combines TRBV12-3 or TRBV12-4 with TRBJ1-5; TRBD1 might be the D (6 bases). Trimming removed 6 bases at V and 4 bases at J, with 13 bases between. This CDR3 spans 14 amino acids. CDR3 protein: CASSLAGTNQPQHF. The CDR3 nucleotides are TGTGCCAGCAGCCTGGCCGGGACAAATCAGCCCCAGCATTTT.

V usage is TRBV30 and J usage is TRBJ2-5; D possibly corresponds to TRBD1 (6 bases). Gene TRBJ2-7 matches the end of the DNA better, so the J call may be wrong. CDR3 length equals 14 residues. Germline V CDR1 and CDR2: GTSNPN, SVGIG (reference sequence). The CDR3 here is CAWSVLTGPDEQYF. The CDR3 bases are TGTGCCTGGAGTGTACTAACAGGGCCTGACGAGCAGTACTTC.